The T cell receptor beta chain under discussion was sequenced for a study of shared T cell receptors in the human thymus. Some clones are missing from TCRdb's copy, which holds only in-frame ones; the method was immunoSEQ multiplex PCR. Here the sample spans 500,000 to 750,000 clones, 88% being singletons. This same sample was also part of a study on human thymus T cells. That report adds: Related research reported highly overlapping thymic repertoires among unrelated individuals.

This clonotype was sampled from a boy younger than two with a congenital heart defect. The sample comprised thymocytes.

CDR3 amino acids: CSVDSEQGSSGNTIYF. CDR3 coding DNA: TGCAGCGTTGATTCTGAACAGGGTAGCTCTGGAAACACCATATATTTT. V usage is TRBV29-1 and J usage is TRBJ1-3, with D possibly matching TRBD1 (6 bases). Germline loops: CDR1 SQVTM, CDR2 ANQGSEA. The germline V and J ends were trimmed by 3 bases and 0 bases, with 15 bases remaining between them. The CDR3 loop spans 16 amino acids.